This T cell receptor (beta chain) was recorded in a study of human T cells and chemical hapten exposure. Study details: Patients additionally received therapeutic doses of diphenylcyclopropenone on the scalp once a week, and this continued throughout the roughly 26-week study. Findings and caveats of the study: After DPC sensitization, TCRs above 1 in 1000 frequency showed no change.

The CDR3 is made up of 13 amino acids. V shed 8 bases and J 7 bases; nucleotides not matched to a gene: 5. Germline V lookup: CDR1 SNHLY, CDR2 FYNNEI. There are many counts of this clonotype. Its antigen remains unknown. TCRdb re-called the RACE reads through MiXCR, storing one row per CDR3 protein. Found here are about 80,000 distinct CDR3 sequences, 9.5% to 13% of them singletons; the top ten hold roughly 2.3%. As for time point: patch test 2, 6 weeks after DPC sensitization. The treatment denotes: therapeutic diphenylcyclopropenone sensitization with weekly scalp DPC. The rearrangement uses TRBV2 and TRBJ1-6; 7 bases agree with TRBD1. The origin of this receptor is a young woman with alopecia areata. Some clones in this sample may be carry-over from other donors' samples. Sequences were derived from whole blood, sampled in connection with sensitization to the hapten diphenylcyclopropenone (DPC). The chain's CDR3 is CASLGQANSPLHF. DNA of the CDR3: TGTGCCAGCCTAGGACAGGCCAATTCACCCCTCCACTTT.